Listed below are T cell receptor beta chains from one sample, sequenced in a study of blood T cell repertoires in COVID-19. Repertoires were generated with immunoSEQ multiplex PCR, while TCRdb's copy carries only in-frame clones and drops some. The repertoire holds 100,000 to 150,000 clones, with 75% to 85% as singletons. The specimen sequenced was peripheral blood. The origin of the receptors is a human donor in a cohort sampled during active COVID-19. Both conserved end residues are part of each CDR3. Fields, in order: V gene, D gene, J gene, CDR3 length, clone size, CDR3 protein, CDR3 DNA. D genes are given only for firm matches. A row's size may be missing; if present it is once, few, many or a size class.

v_gene: TRBV5-6; d_gene: -; j_gene: TRBJ1-6; len: 16; abundance: -; CDR3aa: CASSLALGLSASPLHF; CDR3nt: TGTGCCAGCAGCTTGGCCCTAGGCCTTAGTGCCTCACCCCTCCACTTT
v_gene: TRBV2; d_gene: TRBD1; j_gene: TRBJ2-6; len: 17; abundance: -; CDR3aa: CASSPGQGSSGANVLTF; CDR3nt: TGTGCCAGCAGCCCGGGACAGGGGAGCTCTGGGGCCAACGTCCTGACTTTC
v_gene: TRBV19; d_gene: -; j_gene: TRBJ2-3; len: 15; abundance: -; CDR3aa: CASSMVPGGTDTQYF; CDR3nt: TGTGCCAGTAGTATGGTGCCAGGGGGCACAGATACGCAGTATTTT
v_gene: TRBV7-2; d_gene: TRBD2; j_gene: TRBJ2-5; len: 14; abundance: -; CDR3aa: CASSLAGGIETQYF; CDR3nt: TGTGCCAGCAGCTTAGCGGGGGGGATAGAGACCCAGTACTTC
v_gene: TRBV7-9; d_gene: -; j_gene: TRBJ1-4; len: 15; abundance: -; CDR3aa: CASSATGTPNEKLFF; CDR3nt: TGTGCCAGCAGCGCCACAGGGACCCCTAATGAAAAACTGTTTTTT
v_gene: TRBV7-2; d_gene: -; j_gene: TRBJ1-6; len: 15; abundance: few; CDR3aa: CASSLGADRNSPLHF; CDR3nt: TGTGCCAGCAGCTTAGGGGCCGACAGGAATTCACCCCTCCACTTT
v_gene: TRBV5-4; d_gene: TRBD1; j_gene: TRBJ2-7; len: 16; abundance: -; CDR3aa: CASSLGGTGGYYEQYF; CDR3nt: TGTGCCAGCAGCTTGGGGGGGACAGGGGGTTACTACGAGCAGTACTTC
v_gene: TRBV5-4; d_gene: TRBD1; j_gene: TRBJ2-7; len: 16; abundance: -; CDR3aa: CASSDLLTGEDYEQYF; CDR3nt: TGTGCCAGCAGCGACCTACTGACAGGGGAGGACTACGAGCAGTACTTC
v_gene: TRBV5-8; d_gene: -; j_gene: TRBJ1-1; len: 13; abundance: -; CDR3aa: CASRYRENTEAFF; CDR3nt: TGTGCCAGCAGGTACAGGGAAAACACTGAAGCTTTCTTT
v_gene: TRBV5-1; d_gene: -; j_gene: TRBJ2-3; len: 15; abundance: few; CDR3aa: CASSPPELRTDTQYF; CDR3nt: TGCGCCAGCAGCCCCCCGGAGTTACGCACAGATACGCAGTATTTT
v_gene: TRBV5-1; d_gene: -; j_gene: TRBJ2-5; len: 15; abundance: -; CDR3aa: CASSSSDRGGETQYF; CDR3nt: TGCGCCAGCAGCTCCTCCGACAGGGGAGGGGAGACCCAGTACTTC
v_gene: TRBV10-2; d_gene: -; j_gene: TRBJ2-7; len: 15; abundance: few; CDR3aa: CASKTGFEPTYEQYF; CDR3nt: TGCGCCAGCAAAACAGGTTTCGAACCAACCTACGAGCAGTACTTC
v_gene: TRBV6-6; d_gene: -; j_gene: TRBJ2-7; len: 11; abundance: -; CDR3aa: CASGGPYEQYF; CDR3nt: TGTGCCAGCGGGGGCCCCTACGAGCAGTACTTC
v_gene: TRBV10-1; d_gene: -; j_gene: TRBJ1-2; len: 13; abundance: -; CDR3aa: CASSANGNYGYTF; CDR3nt: TGCGCCAGCAGTGCGAACGGGAACTATGGCTACACCTTC
v_gene: TRBV5-1; d_gene: TRBD2; j_gene: TRBJ2-7; len: 15; abundance: -; CDR3aa: CASSLAISGDYEQYF; CDR3nt: TGCGCCAGCAGCTTGGCGATTAGCGGGGATTACGAGCAGTACTTC
v_gene: TRBV7-2; d_gene: TRBD1; j_gene: TRBJ1-6; len: 15; abundance: -; CDR3aa: CASSFPAGGGSPLHF; CDR3nt: TGTGCCAGCAGCTTCCCCGCAGGGGGCGGATCACCCCTCCACTTT
v_gene: TRBV6-1; d_gene: TRBD1; j_gene: TRBJ1-2; len: 15; abundance: few; CDR3aa: CASSDQTGGNYGYTF; CDR3nt: TGTGCCAGCAGTGATCAAACAGGGGGTAACTATGGCTACACCTTC
v_gene: TRBV5-1; d_gene: TRBD2; j_gene: TRBJ2-3; len: 14; abundance: -; CDR3aa: CASSAGLAGNTQYF; CDR3nt: TGCGCCAGCAGCGCGGGACTAGCGGGGAATACGCAGTATTTT
v_gene: TRBV4-3; d_gene: TRBD2; j_gene: TRBJ2-5; len: 14; abundance: -; CDR3aa: CASSPGLPQETQYF; CDR3nt: TGCGCCAGCAGCCCGGGACTACCCCAAGAGACCCAGTACTTC